These 28 T cell receptor beta chains share one sample of origin, sequenced in a study of blood T cell repertoires in COVID-19. The repertoire was sequenced with immunoSEQ multiplex PCR; TCRdb's copy has only in-frame clones and lacks some. The sample carries some 190,000 clones, about 86% recorded once. What was sequenced was PBMCs or T cells enriched from blood (not recorded which). These receptors came from a woman aged 40 to 50 in a cohort exposed to, infected with or recovered from COVID-19 (not recorded which).

CDR3 sequence: CASTAGGVPEEQYF. Written as DNA, the CDR3 is TGTGCCAGCACAGCGGGGGGGGTGCCCGAAGAGCAGTACTTC. V and J are TRBV6-5 and TRBJ2-7; 10 nucleotides agree with TRBD2. Germline CDR1 MNHEY, CDR2 SVGAGI. J gave up 7 bases and V 7 bases, and 10 bases lay outside the gene matches. This CDR3 is 14 amino acids long.

V is TRBV5-1 and J is TRBJ1-1; 10 bases agree with TRBD1. The ends lost 1 base at V and 3 bases at J; junction bases unmatched: 12. The germline CDR1 and CDR2 sequences are SGHRS and YFSETQ. CDR3 length equals 18 residues. The DNA for the CDR3 is TGCGCCAGCAGCTTGCCGGGACAGGGGAACTCGAGGGACACTGAAGCTTTCTTT. Its translation is CASSLPGQGNSRDTEAFF.

This clone was recorded once. The V call is TRBV29-1, the J call TRBJ2-1; TRBD1 aligns across 8 bases. CDR3 length: 13 amino acids. Trimming took 6 bases from V and 6 from J; bases not matched to a gene: 7. The germline V gene has CDR1 SQVTM and CDR2 ANQGSEA. The CDR3 region has the DNA TGCAGCGTAGTTCGGACAGGGTCCAATGAGCAGTTCTTC. Protein product: CSVVRTGSNEQFF.

The V gene is TRBV6-6, the J gene TRBJ1-6; 11 bases map to TRBD1. With 6 bases clipped from V and 8 bases from J, the junction kept 6 bases outside the gene matches. Per the germline V gene, CDR1 is MNHNY and CDR2 is SVGAGI (reference sequence). The CDR3 is 15 residues long. CDR3 residues: CASRAGQGDDSPLHF. The CDR3 DNA is TGTGCCAGCAGGGCGGGACAGGGGGATGATTCACCCCTCCACTTT.

In this sample, this clone turned up a few times. This chain connects TRBV19 to TRBJ1-5, with D hard to call. Looked up from germline, CDR1 is LNHDA and CDR2 is SQIVND (reference sequence). V lost 1 base and J lost 0, with 16 bases in between. CDR3 size: 18 residues. CDR3 nucleotides: TGTGCCAGTAGTATAGTTTTCGACTCTGGTATTAGCAATCAGCCCCAGCATTTT. Protein: CASSIVFDSGISNQPQHF.

This clone was counted only a few times. The J gene is TRBJ2-3, the V gene TRBV3-1 (or the pseudogene TRBV3-2); weak D call: TRBD2 (7 bases). The CDR3 totals 17 residues. The V end was cut by 0 bases, the J end by 2 bases, with 15 bases between. CDR1 is LGHDT, CDR2 YNNKEL, per germline (reference sequence). CDR3 bases: TGTGCCAGCAGCCAAGAAGGAGCGGGACATTCCACAGATACGCAGTATTTT. Protein product: CASSQEGAGHSTDTQYF.

The chain combines TRBV30 with TRBJ1-5; D is unresolved. Germline assignment: CDR1 GTSNPN and CDR2 SVGIG (reference sequence). The CDR3 totals 14 residues. V was shortened by 0 bases and J by 6 bases, with 12 bases between the two germline ends. CDR3: CAWSVSARVQPQHF. CDR3 DNA: TGTGCCTGGAGTGTGTCTGCCCGAGTTCAGCCCCAGCATTTT.

V usage is TRBV19 and J usage is TRBJ2-7; 11 bases align to TRBD1. The CDR3 is made up of 16 amino acids. V shed 4 bases, J shed 3 bases, and the junction held 8 bases outside the gene matches. The germline CDR1 and CDR2 sequences are LNHDA and SQIVND (reference sequence). The CDR3 loop reads CASSTRPGTGGYEQYF. The DNA of the CDR3 is TGTGCCAGTAGTACTCGACCCGGGACAGGGGGCTACGAGCAGTACTTC.

This chain uses TRBV15 with TRBJ1-5; TRBD1 matches 9 bases. This CDR3 is built from 16 residues. V lost 3 bases, J lost 4 bases, and 7 bases stayed unmatched. Germline V CDR1 and CDR2: LNHNV, YYDKDF (reference sequence). The CDR3 region has the DNA TGTGCCACCAGCAGCCCTGGACAGGGGAGAAATCAGCCCCAGCATTTT. Translation: CATSSPGQGRNQPQHF.

The genes are TRBV19 and TRBJ1-5; D is uncertain. Germline values: CDR1 LNHDA, CDR2 SQIVND (reference sequence). Deletions cut 3 bases from V and 0 bases from J, with 9 bases between. The CDR3 runs 15 residues. The CDR3 sequence is CASSIRQDSNQPQHF. DNA of the CDR3: TGTGCCAGTAGTATCCGTCAGGATAGCAATCAGCCCCAGCATTTT.

This clone was detected ten times or more. The V and J genes are TRBV7-8 and TRBJ2-7; 8 bases map to TRBD1. The length of the CDR3 is 16 residues. Germline V gene sequence: CDR1 SGHVS, CDR2 FQNEAQ. Germline trimming cut 2 bases from V and 3 bases from J; bases unmatched to any gene: 9. The CDR3 DNA sequence: TGTGCCAGCAGCTTACGGTCCGGACAGGGTCTCTACGAGCAGTACTTC. It is translated as CASSLRSGQGLYEQYF.

This clone was counted only a few times. V is TRBV7-9 and J is TRBJ2-5; 7 bases map to TRBD1. The V segment lost 1 base and the J segment 3 bases; nucleotides outside the gene matches: 5. Germline lookup yields CDR1 SEHNR and CDR2 FQNEAQ (reference sequence). The CDR3 runs 15 residues. The CDR3 sequence is CASSLGQGREETQYF. In DNA form, the CDR3 reads TGTGCCAGCAGCTTAGGACAGGGTAGGGAAGAGACCCAGTACTTC.

The genes are TRBV7-9 and TRBJ2-1, with D tentatively TRBD2 (5 bases). CDR1 SEHNR and CDR2 FQNEAQ come from the germline V gene (reference sequence). The CDR3 is 14 amino acids. The V gene lost 5 bases and the J gene lost 7 bases, with 15 bases spanning the gap. In nucleotides, the CDR3 is TGTGCCAGCAGCCCAGGCTCCGGGGTGAATGAGCAGTTCTTC. It yields the protein CASSPGSGVNEQFF.

V gene TRBV5-4 combines with J gene TRBJ2-2; 7 nucleotides agree with TRBD2. The junction had 4 bases not matched to a gene; V was cut back by 5 bases and J by 6 bases. The CDR3 is 13 amino acids. Looked up from germline, CDR1 is SGHNT and CDR2 is YYREEE (reference sequence). In DNA form, the CDR3 reads TGTGCCAGCAGACCTGGGGGGGCCGGGGAGCTGTTTTTT. It translates to CASRPGGAGELFF.

The chain couples TRBV5-1 to TRBJ1-1, with a possible D match to TRBD1 (5 bases). This CDR3 is 13 amino acids long. Trimming shortened V by 4 bases and J by 11 bases, and 18 bases separated the two germline ends. Per the germline V gene, CDR1 is SGHRS and CDR2 is YFSETQ. The CDR3 nucleotides are TGCGCCAGCAGCGGAGATGGGGGAGGTGATGCTTTCTTT. It is translated as CASSGDGGGDAFF.

The rearrangement uses TRBV4-1 and TRBJ1-1, with 7 positions matching TRBD1. This CDR3 spans 15 amino acids. The junction had 8 bases not matched to a gene; V was cut back by 5 bases and J by 2 bases. CDR1 and CDR2 (germline): MGHRA, YSYEKL. In DNA, the CDR3 is TGCGCCAGCAGCTCGAAGACAGGGAGTAACACTGAAGCTTTCTTT. Translated: CASSSKTGSNTEAFF.

The rearrangement joins TRBV1 to TRBJ2-3; the D call TRBD2 from the table was never checked on the DNA. TRBV1 is recorded as a pseudogene. The CDR3 consists of 17 residues. CDR3 amino acids: CTSSQVLRLAGGDTQYF. The CDR3 coding sequence is TGCACCAGCAGCCAAGTTCTTCGGCTAGCGGGAGGAGATACGCAGTATTTT.

The V call is TRBV6-5, the J call TRBJ1-1; unclear D gene. Germline V gene sequence: CDR1 MNHEY, CDR2 SVGAGI. The CDR3 length is 15 residues. Trimming stripped 1 base from V and 6 bases from J, with 15 bases between. CDR3 sequence reads: CASSYYGGRLAEAFF. In DNA form, the CDR3 reads TGTGCCAGCAGTTACTATGGCGGAAGGCTCGCTGAAGCTTTCTTT.

The chain joins TRBV7-2 to TRBJ2-1; the D gene is possibly TRBD2 (6 bases). This CDR3 region has 16 residues. Trimming shortened V by 1 base and J by 7 bases, and 17 bases separated the two germline ends. Germline V gene lookup returns CDR1 SGHTA and CDR2 FQGNSA. The CDR3 DNA follows: TGTGCCAGCAGCTTAGGGGGAGGCGCCAAAAGGAATGAGCAGTTCTTC. Its translation is CASSLGGGAKRNEQFF.

This clone is a singleton in its sample. The chain combines TRBV12-3 or TRBV12-4 with TRBJ2-5, with TRBD1 matching over 7 bases. The CDR3 spans 13 residues. V trimming: 6 bases; J trimming: 1 base; junction bases outside the gene matches: 2. DNA for the CDR3: TGTGCCAGCAGCCGGGACAGCCAAGAGACCCAGTACTTC. Amino acid sequence: CASSRDSQETQYF.

The chain recombines TRBV29-1 with TRBJ2-7; TRBD2 might be the D (6 bases). The V gene lost 4 bases and the J gene lost 1 base, with 11 bases spanning the gap. The germline V gene has CDR1 SQVTM and CDR2 ANQGSEA. The CDR3 sequence is 13 residues long. The CDR3 loop is CSVVEGSSYEQYF. In DNA form, the CDR3 reads TGCAGCGTTGTGGAGGGGAGTTCCTACGAGCAGTACTTC.

This chain joins TRBV28 and TRBJ1-1; perhaps TRBD1 as D (5 bases). Germline V lookup: CDR1 MDHEN, CDR2 SYDVKM. Trimming stripped 1 base from V and 6 bases from J, with 12 bases between. This CDR3 spans 14 amino acids. CDR3 coding DNA: TGTGCCAGCAGTTTATCACAGGCGAAGGCTGAAGCTTTCTTT. It yields the protein CASSLSQAKAEAFF.

The CDR3 bases are TGTGCAACACAGGGGATTCGCACTGAAGCTTTCTTT. Translating it yields CATQGIRTEAFF. This chain joins TRBV19 and TRBJ1-1; 7 bases align to TRBD1. The CDR3 totals 12 residues. Germline assignment: CDR1 LNHDA and CDR2 SQIVND (reference sequence).

The rearrangement links TRBV18 to TRBJ2-4; D unclear. From germline, CDR1 is KGHSH and CDR2 LQKENI. Deletions cut 6 bases from V and 15 bases from J, with 18 bases between. This CDR3 is 12 amino acids long. The CDR3 coding sequence is TGTGCCAGCTCGGTTAACGGAAAGGAGACGTACTTC. Its protein is CASSVNGKETYF. The variable domain in full, with the rest retrieved from reference TRBV18 and TRBJ2-4, is NAGVMQNPRHLVRRRGQEARLRCSPMKGHSHVYWYRQLPEEGLKFMVYLQKENIIDESGMPKERFSAEFPKEGPSILRIQQVVRGDSAAYFCASSVNGKETYFGAGTRLSVL.

The gene calls are TRBV6-6 and TRBJ1-1, with D maybe TRBD1 (6 bases). Germline assignment: CDR1 MNHNY and CDR2 SVGAGI (reference sequence). The CDR3 is made up of 13 amino acids. Trimming stripped 8 bases from V and 5 bases from J, with 15 bases between. The CDR3 DNA sequence: TGTGCCAGCGTTAGGGGGAAGGAAACTGAAGCTTTCTTT. Translating gives CASVRGKETEAFF.

The genes are TRBV28 and TRBJ2-7, with 9 bases lining up with TRBD2. Germline-derived CDR1 and CDR2 are MDHEN and SYDVKM. V lost 6 bases and J lost 0; bases outside the gene matches: 6. The CDR3 is 15 residues long. This CDR3 reads CASRDVAGASYEQYF. The CDR3 nucleotides are TGTGCCAGCAGGGACGTAGCGGGGGCCTCCTACGAGCAGTACTTC.

This chain joins TRBV5-4 and TRBJ1-1; D is unclear. Germline CDR1 SGHNT, CDR2 YYREEE (reference sequence). V lost 4 bases and J 8 bases, leaving 9 bases between the germline ends. The length of the CDR3 is 11 residues. DNA for the CDR3: TGTGCCAGCAGCCCGGGGAGAGAAGCTTTCTTT. It translates to CASSPGREAFF.

The rearrangement joins TRBV5-5 to TRBJ1-1, with D uncertain. The CDR3 loop spans 11 amino acids. Trimming shortened V by 4 bases and J by 7 bases, and 8 bases separated the two germline ends. The V gene's germline CDR1 is SGHKS and CDR2 YYEKEE (reference sequence). DNA for the CDR3: TGTGCCAGCAGCACTGAGCGTGAAGCTTTCTTT. Translating gives CASSTEREAFF.